These 3 T cell receptor beta chains originate from one sample sequenced in a study of cytotoxic CD8 clonotypes in ibrutinib-treated CLL. The repertoire was sequenced with immunoSEQ multiplex PCR; TCRdb's copy has only in-frame clones and lacks some. The table lists approximately 320,000 clones, 67% of them singletons. This specimen was PBMCs, taken after 36 months of ibrutinib treatment. The receptors derive from a human donor with chronic lymphocytic leukemia.

This clone was detected a few times. The rearrangement links TRBV19 to TRBJ2-5, with 12 bases identical to TRBD2. The DNA end is more similar to TRBJ2-7, so the J call may be wrong. This CDR3 has 19 residues. The germline gives CDR1 LNHDA, CDR2 SQIVND (reference sequence). DNA of the CDR3: TGTGCCAGTAGCCGACAGGGTTCTAGCGGGAGGGCCCAACTCTACGAGCAGTACTTC. This sequence encodes CASSRQGSSGRAQLYEQYF.

The chain employs TRBV27 and TRBJ2-1; 9 nucleotides match TRBD2. V gave up 5 bases and J gave up 1 base; unmatched junction bases: 9. Germline CDR1 and CDR2: MNHEY and SMNVEV (reference sequence). The CDR3 runs to 17 residues. The CDR3 bases are TGTGCCAGCAGTAGACAACTTAGCGGGAGATCCTACAATGAGCAGTTCTTC. It codes for CASSRQLSGRSYNEQFF.

The chain uses TRBV27 and TRBJ2-5; D possibly corresponds to TRBD2 (6 bases). V lost 4 bases, J lost 7 bases, and 13 bases lay in between. CDR1 and CDR2 (germline): MNHEY, SMNVEV (reference sequence). The CDR3 is made up of 13 amino acids. CDR3 sequence reads: CASSWSSVGTQYF. CDR3 DNA sequence: TGTGCCAGCAGTTGGTCTAGCGTTGGGACCCAGTACTTC.